The sequence of this T cell receptor beta chain was determined in a study of shared clonotypes between healthy human individuals. Germline V gene data show CDR1 as DFQATT and CDR2 as SNEGSKA (reference sequence). The CDR3 has 11 amino acids. Trimming shortened V by 3 bases and J by 13 bases, and 13 bases separated the two germline ends. Turning to this clone: The antigen remains unidentified.

Methods used by the authors: ImmunoSEQ junction-only sequences lacked quality scores, so their filtering differed. Generated by immunoSEQ multiplex PCR, the TCRdb table keeps only in-frame clones and is missing some. That table furnishes V, J and clone size, whereas the DNA furnished D and trimming. The repertoire holds 900,000 to 1,200,000 clones, with around 78% as singletons. The study, taken as a whole, reports: Sampling was confined to blood; repertoires within tissues likely differ.

What was sequenced was memory CD4+ T cells from PBMCs. Subset: CD45RA-negative fraction. V is TRBV20-1 and J is TRBJ2-1; weak D call: TRBD1 (5 bases). The clonotype comes from a man aged 18 to 30 in good health. Some clones in this sample may be carry-over from other donors' samples. In DNA form, the CDR3 reads TGCAGTGCTAGCAATAATAGGGGTCAGTTCTTC. This translates into CSASNNRGQFF.